This TCR beta chain was found in a study of long-term antiretroviral therapy in people with HIV. This CDR3 is 15 amino acids long. V was pared by 1 base and J by 3 bases, with 9 bases between. CDR1 and CDR2 from the germline V gene are ENHRY and SYGVKD. Everyone in the study who had HIV was treated in the United States. Sequencing relied on immunoSEQ assay v3.0, run at survey level. Sequenced by immunoSEQ multiplex PCR; TCRdb stores in-frame clones only, minus some. The sample has thousands of clones, around 73% seen once. The sequences come from unsorted PBMCs, collected 0.2 years after starting antiretroviral therapy. This receptor was identified in a man aged 40-49 years with HIV. This chain connects TRBV10-3 to TRBJ1-4; D remains ambiguous. CDR3 region: CAISEYRVPNEKLFF. The CDR3 bases are TGTGCCATCAGTGAGTACAGAGTCCCTAATGAAAAACTGTTTTTT.